The sequence of this T cell receptor (beta chain) was determined in a study of human T cells and chemical hapten exposure. Germline V CDR1 and CDR2: MDHEN, SYDVKM. This CDR3 comprises 15 residues. V dropped 4 bases and J dropped 9 bases, with 19 bases sitting between them. Time point indicated: patch test 1, 2 weeks after DPC sensitization. Treatment: therapeutic diphenylcyclopropenone sensitization with weekly scalp DPC. Unfractionated whole blood was the source from which total RNA was extracted. This clonotype turned up a few times. TCRdb reanalysed the RACE reads using MiXCR and keeps one entry per CDR3 protein. The table shows 180,000 or so distinct CDR3 sequences, with roughly 15% occurring only once.

The sequencing here drew on whole blood, taken in connection with sensitization to the hapten diphenylcyclopropenone (DPC). V gene TRBV28 combines with J gene TRBJ1-5, with D uncertain. The TCR sequence derives from a woman aged 30 to 39 with alopecia areata. Some clones in this sample may be carry-over from other donors' samples. The CDR3 is CASSSAGNLFAPQHF. The CDR3 coding sequence is TGTGCCAGCAGTTCCGCGGGGAACCTCTTCGCGCCCCAGCATTTT.